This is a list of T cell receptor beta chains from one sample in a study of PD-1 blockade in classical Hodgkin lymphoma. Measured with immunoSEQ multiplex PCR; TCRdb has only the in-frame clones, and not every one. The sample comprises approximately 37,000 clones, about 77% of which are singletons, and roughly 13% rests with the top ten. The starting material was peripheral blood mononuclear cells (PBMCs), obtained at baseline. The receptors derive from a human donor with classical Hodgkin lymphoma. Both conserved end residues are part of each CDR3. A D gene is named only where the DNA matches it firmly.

CDR3 protein: CASSLWTNTEAFF
J gene: TRBJ1-1
D gene: -
V gene: TRBV5-4

CDR3 protein: CASSVTGGQPQHF
J gene: TRBJ1-5
D gene: -
V gene: TRBV5-6

CDR3 protein: CASSPLATSGGADTQYF
J gene: TRBJ2-3
D gene: TRBD2
V gene: TRBV4-2

CDR3 protein: CASSLPVSYEQYF
J gene: TRBJ2-7
D gene: -
V gene: TRBV28

CDR3 protein: CASTESGTGGRGGTEAFF
J gene: TRBJ1-1
D gene: TRBD1
V gene: TRBV5-4

CDR3 protein: CAVGQVRGHYGYTF
J gene: TRBJ1-2
D gene: -
V gene: TRBV2

CDR3 protein: CASSLFNSNQPQHF
J gene: TRBJ1-5
D gene: -
V gene: TRBV27

CDR3 protein: CASSPYGDGTYEQYF
J gene: TRBJ2-7
D gene: -
V gene: TRBV18

CDR3 protein: CAVKYLDTGELFF
J gene: TRBJ2-2
D gene: -
V gene: TRBV6-6

CDR3 protein: CASSLLTGQGEETQYF
J gene: TRBJ2-5
D gene: TRBD1
V gene: TRBV5-1

CDR3 protein: CAWRVPRGGELFF
J gene: TRBJ2-2
D gene: TRBD2
V gene: TRBV30

CDR3 protein: CASSRMAGELFF
J gene: TRBJ2-2
D gene: -
V gene: TRBV6-5

CDR3 protein: CASSKLAGGVDEQFF
J gene: TRBJ2-1
D gene: TRBD2
V gene: TRBV11-2

CDR3 protein: CSVECRVPQHF
J gene: TRBJ1-5
D gene: -
V gene: TRBV29-1

CDR3 protein: CAIRFDRGTEAFF
J gene: TRBJ1-1
D gene: TRBD1
V gene: TRBV10-3

CDR3 protein: CASSSQGNGDNEQFF
J gene: TRBJ2-1
D gene: -
V gene: TRBV7-2

CDR3 protein: CASSPGIGEGYEQYF
J gene: TRBJ2-7
D gene: -
V gene: TRBV12-2

CDR3 protein: CASSVRGGQVSYEQYF
J gene: TRBJ2-7
D gene: -
V gene: TRBV11-3

CDR3 protein: CASSPGRGGDTQYF
J gene: TRBJ2-3
D gene: -
V gene: TRBV18

CDR3 protein: CASSSTTGLIGELFF
J gene: TRBJ2-2
D gene: -
V gene: TRBV9

CDR3 protein: CASSLSGGNYGYTF
J gene: TRBJ1-2
D gene: TRBD1
V gene: TRBV9

CDR3 protein: CASSPGTGDTEAFF
J gene: TRBJ1-1
D gene: TRBD1
V gene: TRBV18

CDR3 protein: CASSLAGPGAKNIQYF
J gene: TRBJ2-4
D gene: -
V gene: TRBV7-2

CDR3 protein: CASSLPGGRLANYGYTF
J gene: TRBJ1-2
D gene: TRBD1
V gene: TRBV11-2

CDR3 protein: CASGVAGDTGYEQYF
J gene: TRBJ2-7
D gene: TRBD2
V gene: TRBV7-2

CDR3 protein: CASSSRQGWETQYF
J gene: TRBJ2-5
D gene: TRBD1
V gene: TRBV7-8

CDR3 protein: CASSQVGGDGETQYF
J gene: TRBJ2-5
D gene: TRBD2
V gene: TRBV14

CDR3 protein: CASSVSGGGFGELFF
J gene: TRBJ2-2
D gene: TRBD2
V gene: TRBV9

CDR3 protein: CSARQYTEAFF
J gene: TRBJ1-1
D gene: -
V gene: TRBV20-1

CDR3 protein: CASSRRGSSLGGDTQYF
J gene: TRBJ2-3
D gene: TRBD2
V gene: TRBV11-2

CDR3 protein: CASSLGQGVLGDTQYF
J gene: TRBJ2-3
D gene: TRBD1
V gene: TRBV7-9